This T cell receptor (beta chain) was sequenced in a study of cytomegalovirus exposure and HLA in healthy donors. Sequencing used immunoSEQ multiplex PCR; TCRdb keeps in-frame clones, though not all of them. The sample has around 160,000 clones, approximately 88% seen once. V was trimmed by 4 bases and J by 5 bases, leaving 17 bases between them. This CDR3 has 15 residues. Looked up from germline, CDR1 is SGHVS and CDR2 is FQNEAQ. General observations from the study: Many donors shared some public TCRs, even though most TCR sequences were rare. In vitro data verified a few CMV-associated chains as specific for CMV antigens. Clusters of TCRs from the first cohort tended to co-occur in the 100 to 150 validation repertoires (as a later analysis found).

Regarding this clone: Its specificity is not known.

A roughly 120-subject validation cohort, separate from the approximately 670-subject first cohort, supplied the donors. The V and J genes are TRBV7-8 and TRBJ2-5; a possible D gene is TRBD2 (5 bases). Material: PBMCs. The sequence was collected from a man aged 30 to 45 in good health and CMV-seropositive. The CDR3 DNA reads as TGTGCCAGCAGCTATATTAACGGGAACGGGGAGACCCAGTACTTC. It is translated as CASSYINGNGETQYF.